This T cell receptor beta chain was observed in a study of blood T cells in healthy people across ages. Primed by a sample-barcoded 5' primer and a J-beta primer mix, a second PCR proceeded for about 6 to 12 cycles. All cDNA molecules were each tagged by a template-switch adaptor with 12 random nucleotides. TCRdb recomputed calls from the 5' RACE reads with MiXCR, one row per CDR3 protein. The sample lists around 870,000 distinct CDR3 sequences; more than 25% were seen once. Trimming stripped 3 bases from V and 4 bases from J, with 9 bases between. Germline V gene lookup returns CDR1 LNHDA and CDR2 SQIVND (reference sequence). The CDR3 contains 13 residues. This clonotype was counted between two and nine times.

This clonotype was sampled from a woman older than 75 in good health. The rearrangement uses TRBV19 and TRBJ2-5; D unresolved. The sequencing sample was made of blood. This CDR3 is CASSMTLGETQYF. The CDR3 DNA reads TGTGCCAGTAGTATGACGCTTGGAGAGACCCAGTACTTC.